The sequence of this T cell receptor beta chain was determined in a study of CD8+CD57+ T cells in acquired aplastic anemia (dated by TCRdb to 2017 to 2018). The study in broad terms: A mean of 3.2 ug of DNA, ranging from about 0.19 to 30 ug, was extracted from sorted CD4+ and CD8+ cells. An average of approximately 9.8 million reads for CD4+ cells and roughly 12 million reads for CD8+ cells was obtained from healthy donor samples.

This clonotype appeared once. The clone's antigen remains unknown. Base quality data are lacking; no much larger clone is found one base away. One read offers little support. Overall study outcomes, separate from this receptor: Although 25 to 30 CD8+ CDR3 sequences were shared by patients and controls, these sequences appeared highly expressed in patients and within the immunodominant clones of patients. Between patients and healthy controls, no significant difference in CD8+ Simpson's diversity was found (P=0.060).

TCR beta VDJ combination and CDR3 sequence profiling used genomic DNA as the template. An Illumina HiSeq 2000 was used for TCR repertoire sequencing. On the study's bioinformatics: Repertoire assessment relied on Simpson's diversity index, CDR3 size and DJ length profiles, and TRBV/TRBJ rearrangement plots. The most abundant DNA sequence in the deep sequencing data was taken as the immunodominant clone. CDR3 amino acid sequences were checked for sharing across subjects and were also compared against the VDJdb database and published repertoires. Using fastp at Q25 and MiXCR, TCRdb reprocessed the public reads and kept productive beta chains. Each entry merges the rows of one CDR3 protein and shows their most common DNA and genes. TCRdb's processing, not the authors' own work, is the source of the V and J calls. The sample includes fewer than 200,000 distinct CDR3 sequences, with 55% to 75% observed a single time. The leading ten clones occupy over 40% of the sample.

The CDR3 runs 14 residues from the cysteine to the phenylalanine. Left in the record is the CDR3 DNA by itself, 42 bases read in frame from the first base. V is reduced by 4 bases and J by 1 base, leaving a spacing of 10 bases between them. CDR1 and CDR2 (SGHTA, FQGNSA) derive from the germline V gene. The study deep-sequenced TCR repertoires of sorted CD4+ and CD8+ blood T cells from severe aplastic anemia patients and healthy subjects. Ficoll-Paque density gradient centrifugation was used to isolate peripheral blood mononuclear cells. CD4+ and CD8+ T cells were sorted by FACS or magnetic beads before DNA extraction.

Source material: sorted CD4+, CD8+, or CD8+CD57+ T cells (not recorded which) from PBMCs. The chain links TRBV7-2 with TRBJ2-5; a weak D assignment points to TRBD2 (5 bases agree). The TCR sequence derives from a human donor in good health. The DNA is as follows: TGTGCCAGCAGCTATAGACTATCCCAAGAGACCCAGTACTTC. It encodes CASSYRLSQETQYF.